This T cell receptor beta chain was captured by sequencing in a study of PD-L1 blockade in urothelial cancer. Germline CDR1 reads SEHNR; CDR2 reads FQNEAQ (reference sequence). This CDR3 comprises 16 residues. V dropped 4 bases and J dropped 7; count of bases not matched to a gene: 14. Time point given: pretreatment peripheral blood. This clone showed up just a few times. Produced via immunoSEQ multiplex PCR; TCRdb's table is partial and in-frame only. The data show 50,000 or so clones, about 68% seen once. Source: PBMCs, taken around atezolizumab (anti-PD-L1) treatment. The chain employs TRBV7-9 and TRBJ2-7; 9 bases are a match to TRBD2. This receptor was taken from a man in his 70s with urothelial cancer. The CDR3 DNA reads as TGTGCCAGCAGCTCGAGGACTAGCGTGGGTGATAGGGAGCAGTACTTC. Translated, it gives CASSSRTSVGDREQYF. The full variable domain, in which reference TRBV7-9 and TRBJ2-7 provide the parts outside the CDR3, is DTGVSQNPRHKITKRGQNVTFRCDPISEHNRLYWYRQTLGQGPEFLTYFQNEAQLEKSRLLSDRFSAERPKGSFSTLEIQRTEQGDSAMYLCASSSRTSVGDREQYFGPGTRLTVT.